Below, 25 T cell receptor beta chains from the same sample are listed, as sequenced in a study. From the 5' RACE reads, TCRdb called clonotypes with MiXCR, one entry per CDR3 protein. The profile shows nearly 55,000 distinct CDR3 sequences, roughly 22% of them singletons. The sample was tumor-infiltrating naive CD4+ T cells sorted from the breast tumor. Stated subset: naive CD4+ T cells, CD4+CD45RA+CD25-. All receptors come from a female donor with breast cancer.

A few counts support this clonotype. CDR3 protein: CASSGSGPYGYTF. The CDR3 bases are TGTGCCAGCAGCGGCTCGGGCCCCTATGGCTACACCTTC. The chain joins TRBV11-1 to TRBJ1-2; no clear D gene. CDR3 size: 13 residues. Germline V gene lookup returns CDR1 SGHAT and CDR2 FQDESV (reference sequence). V lost 5 bases and J lost 4, with 11 bases in between.

The chain uses TRBV6-2 or TRBV6-3 and TRBJ2-7, with 7 nucleotides matching TRBD1. Looked up from germline, CDR1 is MNHEY and CDR2 is SVGEGT. J gave up 4 bases and V 7 bases, and 7 bases lay outside the gene matches. This CDR3 comprises 13 residues. CDR3 loop: CASKGRQGYEQYF. The DNA for the CDR3 is TGTGCCAGCAAGGGCCGACAGGGTTACGAGCAGTACTTC.

J is TRBJ2-1 and V is TRBV6-2 or TRBV6-3; 9 positions match TRBD1. V lost 7 bases and J lost 0; bases outside the gene matches: 13. The CDR3 runs 18 residues. CDR1 and CDR2 from the germline V gene are MNHEY and SVGEGT. The CDR3 coding sequence is TGTGCCAGCAAGCCGGGACAGGGAAGGGGCAACTCCTACAATGAGCAGTTCTTC. Encoded protein: CASKPGQGRGNSYNEQFF.

This clonotype is labeled as medium-sized. The V and J genes are TRBV7-3 and TRBJ1-6; the D is unclear. V lost 1 base, J lost 7 bases, and 11 bases lay in between. The CDR3 runs to 15 residues. Germline V CDR1 and CDR2: SGHTA, FQGTGA. As DNA, the CDR3 is TGTGCCAGCAGCTTAAACAGCGTGGGCAATTCACCCCTCCACTTT. As protein: CASSLNSVGNSPLHF.

This clonotype was seen at least ten times. This chain uses TRBV4-1 with TRBJ2-7; 10 nucleotides align to TRBD2. The V gene's germline CDR1 is MGHRA and CDR2 YSYEKL. The CDR3 extends over 16 amino acids. Unmatched junction bases numbered 9, after V lost 1 base and J lost 6 bases. As DNA, the CDR3 is TGCGCCAGCAGCCAAGTTTTGCCTAGCGGGAGTGGCGAGCAGTACTTC. Translated, it gives CASSQVLPSGSGEQYF.

This chain links TRBV13 with TRBJ1-6; TRBD1 aligns across 7 bases. The CDR3 is 19 residues long. With V trimmed by 2 bases and J by 6 bases, 16 bases remained unmatched. CDR1 and CDR2 (germline): PRHDT, FYEKMQ (reference sequence). The CDR3 region is CASSLRGFGGGASNSPLHF. CDR3 coding DNA: TGTGCCAGCAGCTTACGAGGATTTGGAGGGGGCGCAAGTAATTCACCCCTCCACTTT.

The chain combines TRBV20-1 with TRBJ2-1; TRBD2 agrees at 11 bases. This CDR3 is 18 amino acids long. The germline V gene has CDR1 DFQATT and CDR2 SNEGSKA (reference sequence). The V gene end was trimmed by 1 base and the J gene end by 6 bases; junction bases not matched to a gene: 14. The CDR3 nucleotides are TGCAGTGCTAGAGTTCAAGCCGGGACTAGCGGCCCCCTCAATGAGCAGTTCTTC. This codes for CSARVQAGTSGPLNEQFF.

This clonotype was counted a few times. This rearrangement joins TRBV6-1 to TRBJ1-2; 9 bases line up with TRBD1. Germline values: CDR1 MNHNS, CDR2 SASEGT. CDR3 length: 13 residues. V lost 6 bases to trimming and J lost 6 bases; unmatched junction nucleotides: 5. DNA for the CDR3: TGTGCCAGCAGGGCACAGGGGGCCGATGGCTACACCTTC. Translation gives CASRAQGADGYTF.

This clonotype was seen a few times. The chain links TRBV7-2 to TRBJ2-1; tentative D call: TRBD1 (7 bases). This CDR3 has 15 residues. V lost 6 bases, J lost 2 bases, and 14 bases lay in between. Germline V gene lookup returns CDR1 SGHTA and CDR2 FQGNSA. CDR3 residues: CASSGGGMTYNEQFF. The CDR3 nucleotides read TGTGCCAGCAGTGGAGGGGGCATGACCTACAATGAGCAGTTCTTC. Based on the CDR3 plus reference TRBV7-2 and TRBJ2-1, the full variable domain is GAGVSQSPSNKVTEKGKDVELRCDPISGHTALYWYRQSLGQGLEFLIYFQGNSAPDKSGLPSDRFSAERTGGSVSTLTIQRTQQEDSAVYLCASSGGGMTYNEQFFGPGTRLTVL.

This clonotype occurred once. It may be a read error: a sequence one base away is much more abundant. This chain's CDR3 is CASSCRTRQGKQYF. DNA for the CDR3: TGTGCCAGCAGCTGCCGCACCCGACAGGGAAAACAGTATTTT. V and J are TRBV7-8 and TRBJ2-3, with TRBD1 matching over 7 bases. The CDR3 has 14 amino acids. CDR1 is SGHVS and CDR2 is FQNEAQ in the germline V gene. J was trimmed by 12 bases and V by 4 bases; bases with no gene match: 13.

V is TRBV11-2 and J is TRBJ2-1, with D perhaps matching TRBD1 (5 bases). Looked up from germline, CDR1 is SGHAT and CDR2 is FQNNGV. The CDR3 contains 14 residues. V lost 6 bases to trimming and J lost 6 bases, with 15 bases between them. CDR3 sequence reads: CASRRRGSGNEQFF. The DNA for the CDR3 is TGTGCCAGCAGACGAAGGGGCAGTGGCAATGAGCAGTTCTTC.

This clonotype was counted at least ten times. The chain has TRBV20-1 and TRBJ1-1, with D perhaps matching TRBD1 (5 bases). The CDR3 loop spans 15 amino acids. V dropped 0 bases and J dropped 3 bases, with 14 bases sitting between them. Germline V gene lookup returns CDR1 DFQATT and CDR2 SNEGSKA (reference sequence). The CDR3 sequence: CSARDPWGGDTEAFF. The CDR3, as DNA: TGCAGTGCTAGAGATCCCTGGGGGGGGGACACTGAAGCTTTCTTT.

This clonotype has only one observation. The chain combines TRBV12-3 or TRBV12-4 with TRBJ2-2, with no clear D. The CDR3 is 14 amino acids. Trimming took off 8 bases at V and 5 bases at J, with 15 bases between the two ends. CDR3 residues: CASRPPEGTGELFF. As DNA, the CDR3 is TGTGCCAGCCGACCGCCGGAAGGAACCGGGGAGCTGTTTTTT.

This clonotype was recorded a few times. The chain employs TRBV28 and TRBJ2-3; no reliable D call. V was pared by 3 bases and J by 0 bases, with 10 bases between. CDR3 length: 15 amino acids. In germline, CDR1 is MDHEN, CDR2 SYDVKM. Here the CDR3 DNA reads TGTGCCAGCAGTTTGCTCTACGGAAGCACAGATACGCAGTATTTT. This codes for CASSLLYGSTDTQYF.

The rearrangement uses TRBV5-1 and TRBJ2-7; 10 bases line up with TRBD1. There are 14 residues in the CDR3. V was clipped by 5 bases and J by 4 bases; unmatched bases: 6. Germline CDR1 is SGHRS and CDR2 is YFSETQ. CDR3 in amino acids: CASRPGQGDYEQYF. The CDR3 bases are TGCGCCAGCAGACCTGGACAGGGGGATTACGAGCAGTACTTC.

Only a few counts were recorded for this clonotype. The chain recombines TRBV11-2 with TRBJ1-1, with D hard to call. Germline-derived CDR1 and CDR2 are SGHAT and FQNNGV. The CDR3 covers 15 residues. The V gene lost 0 bases and the J gene lost 1 base, with 9 bases spanning the gap. The CDR3 loop is CASSLDPQPNTEAFF. The CDR3 DNA is TGTGCCAGCAGCTTAGATCCACAGCCGAACACTGAAGCTTTCTTT.

This clonotype was found a few times. This rearrangement joins TRBV7-9 to TRBJ2-5, with unresolved D. Looked up from germline, CDR1 is SEHNR and CDR2 is FQNEAQ (reference sequence). This CDR3 has 16 residues. The V gene lost 1 base and the J gene lost 1 base, with 13 bases spanning the gap. The CDR3 sequence is CASSLVHGRSQETQYF. The DNA for the CDR3 is TGTGCCAGCAGCTTAGTGCACGGTAGAAGCCAAGAGACCCAGTACTTC.

The J gene is TRBJ1-2, the V gene TRBV5-6, with D tentatively TRBD1 (5 bases). Germline V gene sequence: CDR1 SGHDT, CDR2 YYEEEE. The CDR3 covers 12 residues. Trimming pared 3 bases from V and 4 bases from J, leaving 7 bases between. DNA of the CDR3: TGTGCCAGCAGCTCAGGGTTCTATGGCTACACCTTC. Its translation is CASSSGFYGYTF. Combining the CDR3 with reference TRBV5-6 and TRBJ1-2 gives the whole variable domain DAGVTQSPTHLIKTRGQQVTLRCSPKSGHDTVSWYQQALGQGPQFIFQYYEEEERQRGNFPDRFSGHQFPNYSSELNVNALLLGDSALYLCASSSGFYGYTFGSGTRLTVV.

Comments on this clonotype: This may arise from a read error, as a much more abundant clone is one base away. V is TRBV7-3 and J is TRBJ2-2; 10 nucleotides line up with TRBD2. CDR1 and CDR2 (germline): SGHTA, FQGTGA. The CDR3 is made up of 15 amino acids. J gave up 3 bases and V 3 bases, and 1 base lay outside the gene matches. For the CDR3, the DNA is TGTGCCAGCAGCTTCGGACTAGCGGACACCGGGGAGCTGTTTTTT. This translates into CASSFGLADTGELFF.

This clonotype has only a few counts. The J gene is TRBJ1-2, the V gene TRBV10-2; 7 bases agree with TRBD1. The germline V gene has CDR1 WSHSY and CDR2 SAAADI. There are 17 residues in the CDR3. Trimming took 6 bases from V and 1 from J; bases not matched to a gene: 14. CDR3 coding DNA: TGCGCCAGCAGCCCGGGACAGCGGGGTGGAATTAACTATGGCTACACCTTC. This codes for CASSPGQRGGINYGYTF.

In DNA form, the CDR3 reads TGTGCCAGCAGTTCACCGAACAGGGGGCGTAGGGAGACCCAGTACTTC. Its translation: CASSSPNRGRRETQYF. The genes are TRBV12-3 or TRBV12-4 and TRBJ2-5; 9 bases are shared with TRBD1. V trimming: 4 bases; J trimming: 5 bases; junction bases outside the gene matches: 11. The CDR3 spans 16 residues.

This clonotype occurred a few times. The chain couples TRBV20-1 to TRBJ2-2; tentatively, D is TRBD1 or TRBD2 (6 bases each). The ends were cut back, 6 bases at V and 4 bases at J, with 18 bases in the middle. Per the germline V gene, CDR1 is DFQATT and CDR2 is SNEGSKA (reference sequence). The CDR3 has 15 amino acids. CDR3 nucleotide sequence: TGCAGTGCGACAGAGGGGGGCCTATTCACCGGGGAGCTGTTTTTT. Residues: CSATEGGLFTGELFF.

This clonotype was detected ten times or more. This chain connects TRBV20-1 to TRBJ2-3; 9 positions agree with TRBD2. Germline assignment: CDR1 DFQATT and CDR2 SNEGSKA (reference sequence). This CDR3 contains 15 residues. V trimming: 1 base; J trimming: 4 bases; junction bases outside the gene matches: 6. The CDR3 DNA sequence: TGCAGTGCTAGAGGGCTAGCGGGGCAGCCAGATACGCAGTATTTT. Residues: CSARGLAGQPDTQYF.

The rearrangement links TRBV20-1 to TRBJ2-3; 11 nucleotides match TRBD2. V trimming: 7 bases; J trimming: 0 bases; junction bases outside the gene matches: 3. Germline CDR1 is DFQATT and CDR2 is SNEGSKA (reference sequence). The CDR3 is made up of 14 amino acids. The CDR3 is CSVGTSGSTDTQYF. As DNA, the CDR3 is TGCAGTGTTGGGACTAGCGGAAGCACAGATACGCAGTATTTT.

Judged by abundance, this clonotype is medium-sized. The genes are TRBV6-2 or TRBV6-3 and TRBJ2-1, with 10 bases that match TRBD2. Germline V gene sequence: CDR1 MNHEY, CDR2 SVGEGT. The CDR3 has 19 amino acids. After removal of 2 bases from V and 4 bases from J, the junction contained 14 bases not matched to a gene. CDR3 protein: CASSYNGLAEVRGYNEQFF. In nucleotides, the CDR3 is TGTGCCAGCAGTTACAACGGACTAGCGGAGGTCCGCGGATACAATGAGCAGTTCTTC.